Shown below are 4 T cell receptor beta chains from a single sample sequenced in a study of T-cell reconstitution after alpha-beta-depleted transplantation in children (dated by TCRdb to the mid-2010s). Interpreted using the paper, the treatment or condition label stands for: allogeneic hematopoietic cell transplantation with graft depleted of TCRalphabeta T cells and CD19 B cells. The library was obtained by PCR. The instrument given in TCRdb is Illumina HiSeq 2500. TCR libraries were prepared with molecular barcoding, using unique molecular identifiers to normalize TCRbeta repertoire quantification. The public sequencing data were trimmed at Q25 with fastp and processed into clonotypes with MiXCR by TCRdb, which kept only in-frame beta chains. A single entry per CDR3 protein holds the most common genes and DNA from its merged rows. Recorded for this sample are more than 200,000 distinct CDR3 sequences; roughly a quarter of them occurred a single time. The top ten clones comprise roughly 2.7% of the sample.

The sample consisted of PBMCs, taken before TCRalphabeta/CD19-depleted stem cell transplant. The receptor set was obtained from a girl aged 2-15 years with Fanconi anemia, due to receive a stem cell transplant.

This clonotype was observed many times. V and J are TRBV20-1 and TRBJ2-7, with D unresolved. The CDR3 is 13 amino acids. Germline CDR1 reads DFQATT; CDR2 reads SNEGSKA (reference sequence). Trimming cost V 7 bases and J 3 bases, with 16 bases left between them. CDR3 protein: CSGVPKDRYEQYF. CDR3 nucleotides: TGCAGTGGTGTGCCCAAGGATCGCTACGAGCAGTACTTC.

The rearrangement links TRBV2 to TRBJ2-7, with D perhaps matching TRBD2 (5 bases). Between the trimmed V and J ends, which lost 6 bases and 3 bases, there was a span of 12 bases. Germline assignment: CDR1 SNHLY and CDR2 FYNNEI. The CDR3 is 13 amino acids. CDR3 protein: CASRLDTSYEQYF. The CDR3 DNA is TGTGCCAGCAGACTCGACACTAGCTACGAGCAGTACTTC.

This clonotype showed up many times. The rearrangement links TRBV20-1 to TRBJ2-7, with a tentative D call TRBD2 (5 bases). The ends were cut back, 3 bases at V and 3 bases at J, with 12 bases in the middle. The germline V gene has CDR1 DFQATT and CDR2 SNEGSKA (reference sequence). The CDR3 runs 13 residues. The CDR3 reads CSASGSFLYEQYF. CDR3 in DNA: TGCAGTGCTAGTGGGAGTTTTCTCTACGAGCAGTACTTC.

This clonotype has ten or more counts. This may be a read error: a much more frequent sequence differs by one nucleotide. The chain combines TRBV25-1 with TRBJ2-7; D is unclear. Germline CDR1 is MGHDK and CDR2 is SYGVNS. The CDR3 totals 12 residues. The V end lost 0 bases, the J end lost 2 bases, and 2 bases lay between the germline ends. The CDR3 sequence is CASSEYTYEQYF. The CDR3 DNA reads TGTGCCAGCAGTGAATATACCTACGAGCAGTACTTC.